Here is one T cell receptor (beta chain) with its context. The data originate from a study of post-analysis software for immune sequencing data. The authors incorporated unique molecular identifiers into the TCR beta cDNA libraries. TCRdb re-derived calls from the PCR reads in MiXCR, one entry per CDR3 protein. In the table there are 750,000 to 950,000 distinct CDR3 sequences, 53% of which are singletons. Sample: blood. This TCR was recovered from a girl aged 10 to 17 with multiple sclerosis.

This chain's CDR3 is CASSPRPGTGSHYGYTF. Written as DNA, the CDR3 is TGTGCCAGCAGCCCTCGTCCCGGGACAGGGTCTCACTATGGCTACACCTTC. The V and J genes are TRBV7-2 and TRBJ1-2; 9 positions agree with TRBD1. Germline V CDR1 and CDR2: SGHTA, FQGNSA. There are 17 residues in the CDR3. The ends lost 5 bases at V and 3 bases at J; junction bases unmatched: 13. Full variable domain (missing parts from reference TRBV7-2 and TRBJ1-2): GAGVSQSPSNKVTEKGKDVELRCDPISGHTALYWYRQSLGQGLEFLIYFQGNSAPDKSGLPSDRFSAERTGGSVSTLTIQRTQQEDSAVYLCASSPRPGTGSHYGYTFGSGTRLTVV.